The clone carrying this T cell receptor beta chain was observed at least ten times. As yet, its antigen is unknown. Trimming removed 5 bases at V and 0 bases at J, with 13 bases between. The CDR3 extends over 15 amino acids. Synthesis of cDNA was accomplished via 5'RACE employing 10-nucleotide random UMIs. Every sequencing run returned over 160 million TCR-beta sequences, which were derived from 15-18 subjects. TCRdb itself ran the 5' RACE reads through MiXCR, one entry per CDR3 protein. The sample lists tens of thousands of distinct CDR3 sequences; 9.5% to 13% were seen once. This specimen comes from a study of neurological immune-mediated disorders. Findings and caveats of the study: None of the CDR3 amino acid sequences in expanded clones turned up in more than one subject, which points to private repertoires in all groups.

Time point: longitudinal time-point 1 (baseline). The unsorted libraries had their origin in 2 million PBMCs stored at -80 C. Sequencing was carried out using PBMCs. V and J are TRBV12-3 or TRBV12-4 and TRBJ2-5; TRBD1 might be the D (6 bases). This sequence originates from a man aged 25-45 years in good health. CDR3 DNA: TGTGCCAGCAGTCCTCGGACAGTGTACCAAGAGACCCAGTACTTC. The encoded protein is CASSPRTVYQETQYF.